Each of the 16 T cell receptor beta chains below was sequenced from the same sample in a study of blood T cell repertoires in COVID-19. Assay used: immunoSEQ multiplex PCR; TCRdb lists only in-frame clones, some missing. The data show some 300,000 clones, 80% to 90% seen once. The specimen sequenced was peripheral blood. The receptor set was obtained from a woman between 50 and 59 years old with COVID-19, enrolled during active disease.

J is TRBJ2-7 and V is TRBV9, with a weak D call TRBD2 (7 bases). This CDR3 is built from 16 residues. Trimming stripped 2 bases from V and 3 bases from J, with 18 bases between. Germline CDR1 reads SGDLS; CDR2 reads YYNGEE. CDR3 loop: CASSVGIQGGFYEQYF. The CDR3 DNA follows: TGTGCCAGCAGCGTTGGGATACAGGGAGGGTTCTACGAGCAGTACTTC.

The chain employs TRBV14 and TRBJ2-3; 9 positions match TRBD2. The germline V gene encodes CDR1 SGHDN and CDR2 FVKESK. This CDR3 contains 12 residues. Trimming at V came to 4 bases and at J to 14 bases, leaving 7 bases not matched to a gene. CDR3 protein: CASSPTGTSLYF. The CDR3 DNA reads TGTGCCAGCAGCCCAACCGGGACTAGCTTGTATTTT.

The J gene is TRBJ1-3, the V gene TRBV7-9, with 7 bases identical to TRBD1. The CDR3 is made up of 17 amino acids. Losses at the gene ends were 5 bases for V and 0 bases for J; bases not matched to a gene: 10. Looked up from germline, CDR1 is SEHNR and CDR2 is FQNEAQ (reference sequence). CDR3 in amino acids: CASSPIRGSFSGNTIYF. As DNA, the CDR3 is TGTGCCAGCAGCCCAATCAGGGGGAGCTTCTCTGGAAACACCATATATTTT.

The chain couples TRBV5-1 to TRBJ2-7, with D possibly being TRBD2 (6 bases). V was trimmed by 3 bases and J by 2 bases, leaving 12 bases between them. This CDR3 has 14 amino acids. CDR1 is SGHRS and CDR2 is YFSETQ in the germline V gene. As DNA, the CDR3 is TGCGCCAGCAGCTCCGGGACTCAAACCTACGAGCAGTACTTC. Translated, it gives CASSSGTQTYEQYF.

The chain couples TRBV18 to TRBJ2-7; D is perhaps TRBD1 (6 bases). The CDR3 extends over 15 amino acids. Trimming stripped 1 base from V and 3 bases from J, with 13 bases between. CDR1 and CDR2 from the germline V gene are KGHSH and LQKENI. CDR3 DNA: TGTGCCAGCTCACCACTTGAGGGACACCTCTACGAGCAGTACTTC. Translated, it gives CASSPLEGHLYEQYF.

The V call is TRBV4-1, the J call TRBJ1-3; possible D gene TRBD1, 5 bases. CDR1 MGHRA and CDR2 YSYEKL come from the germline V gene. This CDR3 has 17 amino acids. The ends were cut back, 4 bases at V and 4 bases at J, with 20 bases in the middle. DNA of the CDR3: TGCGCCAGCAGCCTAACCACACAGGTTTTAGGGGGAAACACCATATATTTT. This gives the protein CASSLTTQVLGGNTIYF.

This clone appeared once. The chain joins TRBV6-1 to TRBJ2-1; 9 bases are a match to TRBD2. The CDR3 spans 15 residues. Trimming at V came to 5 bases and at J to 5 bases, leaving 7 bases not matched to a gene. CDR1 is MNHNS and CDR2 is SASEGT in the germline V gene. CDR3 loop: CASSFPGLANNEQFF. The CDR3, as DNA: TGTGCCAGCAGTTTTCCGGGACTAGCAAACAATGAGCAGTTCTTC.

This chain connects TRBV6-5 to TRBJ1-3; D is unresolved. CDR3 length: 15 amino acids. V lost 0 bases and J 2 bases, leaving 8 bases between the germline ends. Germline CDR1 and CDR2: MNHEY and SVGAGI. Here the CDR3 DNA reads TGTGCCAGCAGTTACTCGAGGGAAGCTGGAAACACCATATATTTT. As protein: CASSYSREAGNTIYF.

CDR3 sequence reads: CAWSGTGDGYTF. The CDR3 DNA follows: TGTGCCTGGAGTGGGACAGGGGATGGCTACACCTTC. The rearrangement uses TRBV30 and TRBJ1-2; 9 nucleotides match TRBD1. The germline V gene encodes CDR1 GTSNPN and CDR2 SVGIG (reference sequence). There are 12 residues in the CDR3. J was trimmed by 6 bases and V by 1 base; bases with no gene match: 0.

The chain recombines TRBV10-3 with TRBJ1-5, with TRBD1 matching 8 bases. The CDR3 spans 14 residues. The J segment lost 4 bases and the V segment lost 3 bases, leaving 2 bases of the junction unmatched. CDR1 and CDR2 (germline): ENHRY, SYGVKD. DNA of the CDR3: TGTGCCATCAGTGAAGGGACAGGTAATCAGCCCCAGCATTTT. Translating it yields CAISEGTGNQPQHF.

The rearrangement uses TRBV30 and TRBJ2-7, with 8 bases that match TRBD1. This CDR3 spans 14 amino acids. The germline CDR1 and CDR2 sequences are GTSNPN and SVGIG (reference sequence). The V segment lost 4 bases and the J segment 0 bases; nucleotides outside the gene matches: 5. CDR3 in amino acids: CAWTDRGFSYEQYF. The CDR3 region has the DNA TGTGCCTGGACCGACAGGGGATTCTCCTACGAGCAGTACTTC.

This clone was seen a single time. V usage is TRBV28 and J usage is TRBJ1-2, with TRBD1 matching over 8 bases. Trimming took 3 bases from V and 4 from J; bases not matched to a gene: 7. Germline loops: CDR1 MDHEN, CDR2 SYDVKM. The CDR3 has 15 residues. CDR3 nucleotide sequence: TGTGCCAGCAGTTTTACAGGACAGGGCAGCTATGGCTACACCTTC. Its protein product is CASSFTGQGSYGYTF.

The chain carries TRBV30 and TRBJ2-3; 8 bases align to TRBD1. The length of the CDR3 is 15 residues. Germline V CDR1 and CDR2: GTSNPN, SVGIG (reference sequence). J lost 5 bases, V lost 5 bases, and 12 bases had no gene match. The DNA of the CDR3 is TGTGCCTGGTGGACACCGGGACAGGTATTAGATACGCAGTATTTT. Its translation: CAWWTPGQVLDTQYF.

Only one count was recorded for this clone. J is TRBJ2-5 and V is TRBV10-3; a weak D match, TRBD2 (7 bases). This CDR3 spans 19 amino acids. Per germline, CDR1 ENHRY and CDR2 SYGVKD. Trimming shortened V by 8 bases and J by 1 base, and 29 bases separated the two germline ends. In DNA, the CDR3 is TGTGCCATCGGCAGCTTAGGGGGGGCTAGCGGAGCCTTCCAAGAGACCCAGTACTTC. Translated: CAIGSLGGASGAFQETQYF.

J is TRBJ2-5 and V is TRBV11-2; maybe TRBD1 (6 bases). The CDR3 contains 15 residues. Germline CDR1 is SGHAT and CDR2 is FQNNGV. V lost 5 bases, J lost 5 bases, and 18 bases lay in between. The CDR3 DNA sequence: TGTGCCAGCAGCCCGTACTCACAGGGCTGGGAGACCCAGTACTTC. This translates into CASSPYSQGWETQYF. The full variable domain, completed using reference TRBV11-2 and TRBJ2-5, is EAGVAQSPRYKIIEKRQSVAFWCNPISGHATLYWYQQILGQGPKLLIQFQNNGVVDDSQLPKDRFSAERLKGVDSTLKIQPAKLEDSAVYLCASSPYSQGWETQYFGPGTRLLVL.

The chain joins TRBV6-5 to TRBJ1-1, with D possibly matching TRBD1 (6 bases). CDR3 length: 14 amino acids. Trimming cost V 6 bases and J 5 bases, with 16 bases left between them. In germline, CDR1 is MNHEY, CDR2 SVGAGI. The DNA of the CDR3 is TGTGCCAGCAGGGCAGGGGCCCGGCGGACTGAAGCTTTCTTT. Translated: CASRAGARRTEAFF.